This passage covers 27 T cell receptor beta chains from one sample sequenced in a study of blood T cell repertoires in COVID-19. The table came from immunoSEQ multiplex PCR; TCRdb's copy has only in-frame clones and leaves some out. The sample lists fewer than 200,000 clones, more than 80% occurring once. The sequencing sample was made of peripheral blood. The receptors here all came from a woman of 80 years or more with COVID-19, enrolled during active disease.

V gene TRBV7-8 combines with J gene TRBJ2-1; TRBD2 matches 14 bases. CDR1 is SGHVS and CDR2 is FQNEAQ in the germline V gene. V trimming: 5 bases; J trimming: 0 bases; junction bases outside the gene matches: 9. The CDR3 runs 19 residues. The CDR3 nucleotides read TGTGCCAGCAGCCGGACTAGCGGGGGGTACGAGAGCTCCTACAATGAGCAGTTCTTC. This translates into CASSRTSGGYESSYNEQFF.

CDR3 protein: CASSHLVPGGTDTQYF. The CDR3 coding sequence is TGTGCCAGCAGCCACCTCGTCCCCGGGGGCACAGATACGCAGTATTTT. The chain employs TRBV7-2 and TRBJ2-3, with D maybe TRBD2 (5 bases). The CDR3 totals 16 residues. Germline V gene lookup returns CDR1 SGHTA and CDR2 FQGNSA. V dropped 5 bases and J dropped 1 base, with 16 bases sitting between them.

This chain connects TRBV5-5 to TRBJ1-2; D remains ambiguous. V lost 4 bases and J lost 8, with 21 bases in between. CDR3 size: 15 residues. Germline V lookup: CDR1 SGHKS, CDR2 YYEKEE (reference sequence). CDR3 DNA sequence: TGTGCCAGCAGCCGCGCACTGGAGGGAGTTGGGGGCTACACCTTC. Its translation: CASSRALEGVGGYTF.

V usage is TRBV24-1 and J usage is TRBJ1-4, with TRBD1 matching over 9 bases. The CDR3 extends over 18 amino acids. Germline lookup yields CDR1 KGHDR and CDR2 SFDVKD. The V gene end was trimmed by 4 bases and the J gene end by 0 bases; junction bases not matched to a gene: 8. Here the CDR3 reads CATSDGTGIFATNEKLFF. CDR3 in DNA: TGTGCCACCAGTGACGGGACAGGGATTTTTGCAACTAATGAAAAACTGTTTTTT.

This clone occurred a few times. This rearrangement joins TRBV5-1 to TRBJ2-7, with D perhaps TRBD1 (7 bases). V was clipped by 4 bases and J by 5 bases, with 13 bases between them. Germline lookup yields CDR1 SGHRS and CDR2 YFSETQ. The length of the CDR3 is 13 residues. The CDR3 nucleotides are TGCGCCAGCAGCGAGGAGGGGGCGCACGAGCAGTACTTC. Its protein is CASSEEGAHEQYF.

The chain has TRBV7-8 and TRBJ2-5, with a tentative D call TRBD2 (5 bases). Per the germline V gene, CDR1 is SGHVS and CDR2 is FQNEAQ. The CDR3 loop spans 12 amino acids. Trimming cost V 5 bases and J 5 bases, with 9 bases left between them. CDR3 nucleotide sequence: TGTGCCAGCAGCCCAACGGGGGAGACCCAGTACTTC. This sequence encodes CASSPTGETQYF.

This clone was detected once. The chain couples TRBV7-9 to TRBJ2-2; TRBD2 matches at 10 bases. This CDR3 contains 15 residues. The V gene end was trimmed by 8 bases and the J gene end by 6 bases; junction bases not matched to a gene: 9. Germline CDR1 reads SEHNR; CDR2 reads FQNEAQ (reference sequence). CDR3 protein: CASPRQRGGPGELFF. The CDR3 DNA reads as TGTGCCAGCCCCCGGCAGCGGGGGGGCCCCGGGGAGCTGTTTTTT.

The CDR3: CATSGTDYGYTF. The CDR3 nucleotides are TGTGCCACCAGCGGGACAGATTATGGCTACACCTTC. The chain carries TRBV15 and TRBJ1-2; TRBD1 matches 7 bases. The CDR3 extends over 12 amino acids. The J segment lost 5 bases and the V segment lost 5 bases, leaving 2 bases of the junction unmatched. Germline CDR1 and CDR2: LNHNV and YYDKDF (reference sequence).

This clone is a singleton in its sample. V is TRBV5-6 and J is TRBJ2-1; perhaps TRBD2 as D (5 bases). Looked up from germline, CDR1 is SGHDT and CDR2 is YYEEEE. V shed 0 bases and J shed 7 bases, with 8 bases lying between them. CDR3 length equals 13 residues. For the CDR3, the DNA is TGTGCCAGCAGCTTGGTTACGGGAAATGAGCAGTTCTTC. It translates to CASSLVTGNEQFF.

The chain has TRBV6-4 and TRBJ1-4; D possibly corresponds to TRBD1 (5 bases). The V end was cut by 6 bases, the J end by 3 bases, with 8 bases between. This CDR3 has 13 residues. In germline, CDR1 is MRHNA, CDR2 SNTAGT. Here the CDR3 reads CASRAGPNEKLFF. The CDR3 nucleotides are TGTGCCAGCAGGGCAGGGCCTAATGAAAAACTGTTTTTT.

This clone showed up many times. The rearrangement joins TRBV11-2 to TRBJ2-1, with D maybe TRBD2 (5 bases). Trimming took off 3 bases at V and 5 bases at J, with 11 bases between the two ends. This CDR3 contains 14 residues. CDR1 SGHAT and CDR2 FQNNGV come from the germline V gene. The CDR3 DNA sequence: TGTGCCAGCAGCTTTGCCGGGGTCAACAATGAGCAGTTCTTC. Its translation is CASSFAGVNNEQFF. Drawing the rest from reference TRBV11-2 and TRBJ2-1, the complete variable domain is EAGVAQSPRYKIIEKRQSVAFWCNPISGHATLYWYQQILGQGPKLLIQFQNNGVVDDSQLPKDRFSAERLKGVDSTLKIQPAKLEDSAVYLCASSFAGVNNEQFFGPGTRLTVL.

This clone was found a few times. The gene calls are TRBV5-4 and TRBJ1-2; D possibly corresponds to TRBD1 (5 bases). Trimming shortened V by 4 bases and J by 0 bases, and 13 bases separated the two germline ends. Germline V gives CDR1 SGHNT, CDR2 YYREEE (reference sequence). The CDR3 loop spans 15 amino acids. The CDR3 sequence: CASSLAGGANYGYTF. CDR3 bases: TGTGCCAGCAGCCTGGCCGGGGGAGCTAACTATGGCTACACCTTC.

This chain uses TRBV29-1 with TRBJ1-1, with 10 positions matching TRBD1. The CDR3 is 14 residues long. Per germline, CDR1 SQVTM and CDR2 ANQGSEA. V gave up 7 bases and J gave up 3 bases; unmatched junction bases: 8. The CDR3 protein is CSAYGTGVDTEAFF. CDR3 in DNA: TGCAGCGCCTATGGGACAGGGGTTGACACTGAAGCTTTCTTT.

This clone was counted once. The chain couples TRBV27 to TRBJ2-7; possibly TRBD1 for D (6 bases). CDR1 MNHEY and CDR2 SMNVEV come from the germline V gene (reference sequence). Trimming left V 3 bases short and J 2 bases short, with 14 bases between. The CDR3 runs to 15 residues. The CDR3 sequence is CASSLRRTDTYEQYF. As DNA, the CDR3 is TGTGCCAGCAGTTTGAGAAGGACAGATACCTACGAGCAGTACTTC.

The gene calls are TRBV18 and TRBJ1-2, with 12 bases lining up with TRBD1. V shed 3 bases and J 4 bases; nucleotides not matched to a gene: 6. CDR1 is KGHSH, CDR2 LQKENI, per germline. This CDR3 spans 16 amino acids. The CDR3 loop is CASSPGQGAVGYGYTF. In DNA, the CDR3 is TGTGCCAGCTCACCGGGACAGGGGGCGGTTGGCTATGGCTACACCTTC.

The chain joins TRBV7-9 to TRBJ2-4; weak D call: TRBD1 (5 bases). V lost 3 bases and J lost 0, with 9 bases in between. This CDR3 has 15 amino acids. Germline V lookup: CDR1 SEHNR, CDR2 FQNEAQ (reference sequence). CDR3 loop: CASSFSGLAKNIQYF. CDR3 DNA sequence: TGTGCCAGCAGCTTCTCAGGGCTAGCCAAAAACATTCAGTACTTC. The full variable domain, with the rest looked up from reference TRBV7-9 and TRBJ2-4, is DTGVSQNPRHKITKRGQNVTFRCDPISEHNRLYWYRQTLGQGPEFLTYFQNEAQLEKSRLLSDRFSAERPKGSFSTLEIQRTEQGDSAMYLCASSFSGLAKNIQYFGAGTRLSVL.

V and J are TRBV6-5 and TRBJ2-2, with 9 bases lining up with TRBD1. Unmatched junction bases numbered 6, after V lost 7 bases and J lost 3 bases. The CDR3 extends over 15 amino acids. Per the germline V gene, CDR1 is MNHEY and CDR2 is SVGAGI. CDR3 nucleotides: TGTGCCAGCAAGAAGGGGACAGGGTACACCGGGGAGCTGTTTTTT. Amino acid sequence: CASKKGTGYTGELFF.

The chain couples TRBV12-3 or TRBV12-4 to TRBJ2-1, with D tentatively TRBD1 (6 bases). V lost 5 bases to trimming and J lost 16 bases, with 21 bases between them. The CDR3 runs to 13 residues. CDR3 in DNA: TGTGCCAGCAGTCCCTACAGGGAACTGCCGGGATTCTTC. Protein sequence: CASSPYRELPGFF.

V usage is TRBV24-1 and J usage is TRBJ2-1, with D possibly TRBD1 on 6 matching bases. The V and J ends lost 4 bases and 0 bases respectively, with 15 bases between them. CDR3 length: 17 residues. The germline gives CDR1 KGHDR, CDR2 SFDVKD. The CDR3 protein is CATSDPRGRDSYNEQFF. As DNA, the CDR3 is TGTGCCACCAGTGACCCCAGGGGCCGAGACTCCTACAATGAGCAGTTCTTC.

This clone was observed once. The chain carries TRBV7-7 and TRBJ2-3; 9 bases match TRBD2. J was trimmed by 3 bases and V by 3 bases; bases with no gene match: 4. This CDR3 comprises 15 residues. Per the germline V gene, CDR1 is SSHAT and CDR2 is FNYEAQ (reference sequence). The CDR3 bases are TGTGCCAGCAGCTTGGGACTAGCTGCAACAGATACGCAGTATTTT. Its translation is CASSLGLAATDTQYF.

The rearrangement uses TRBV4-1 and TRBJ2-7, with 8 positions matching TRBD1. The junction had 7 bases not matched to a gene; V was cut back by 0 bases and J by 3 bases. Germline V lookup: CDR1 MGHRA, CDR2 YSYEKL. The CDR3 contains 16 residues. CDR3 sequence: CASSQDEDRVLYEQYF. The CDR3 coding sequence is TGCGCCAGCAGCCAAGATGAGGACAGGGTTCTCTACGAGCAGTACTTC.

Comment on this clone: Other DNA sequences within the sample encode an identical CDR3. V gene TRBV5-6 combines with J gene TRBJ2-7; no reliable D call. Germline CDR1 reads SGHDT; CDR2 reads YYEEEE. The ends were cut back, 3 bases at V and 4 bases at J, with 5 bases in the middle. The CDR3 has 11 residues. The CDR3: CASSSLYEQYF. The CDR3 DNA reads as TGTGCCAGCAGCTCCCTTTACGAGCAGTACTTC.

Worth noting for this clone: A read error may produce the germline difference seen at one junction end. V and J are TRBV9 and TRBJ2-2; 14 nucleotides match TRBD2. The CDR3 is 16 residues long. The V gene's germline CDR1 is SGDLS and CDR2 YYNGEE. The CDR3 protein is CAGSVGLAGGTGELFF. CDR3 DNA sequence: TGTGCCGGCAGCGTAGGACTAGCGGGGGGCACCGGGGAGCTGTTTTTT.

This sequence joins TRBV6-1 and TRBJ2-1, with D perhaps matching TRBD2 (5 bases). V was pared by 3 bases and J by 4 bases, with 13 bases between. Germline values: CDR1 MNHNS, CDR2 SASEGT. The CDR3 loop spans 15 amino acids. The chain's CDR3 is CASSDDLGVYNEQFF. CDR3 nucleotides: TGTGCCAGCAGTGACGACCTGGGAGTTTACAATGAGCAGTTCTTC.

The chain couples TRBV11-2 to TRBJ2-4; 9 bases are shared with TRBD1. CDR1 and CDR2 from the germline V gene are SGHAT and FQNNGV. CDR3 size: 15 residues. The V segment lost 6 bases and the J segment 7 bases; nucleotides outside the gene matches: 10. This chain's CDR3 is CASRPYGQGINIQYF. The CDR3 coding sequence is TGTGCCAGCAGACCGTACGGACAGGGGATCAACATTCAGTACTTC.

The J gene is TRBJ2-7, the V gene TRBV29-1; 15 bases line up with TRBD2. CDR1 is SQVTM and CDR2 is ANQGSEA in the germline V gene. V gave up 7 bases and J gave up 4 bases; unmatched junction bases: 11. This CDR3 comprises 16 residues. CDR3 sequence (DNA): TGCAGCGCCCGAGGACAGGGACTAGCGGGAGGTTACGAGCAGTACTTC. It encodes CSARGQGLAGGYEQYF.

This chain links TRBV19 with TRBJ1-5, with no clear D. The V gene's germline CDR1 is LNHDA and CDR2 SQIVND (reference sequence). V gave up 6 bases and J gave up 0 bases, with 6 bases separating them. The CDR3 spans 13 residues. The CDR3 loop is CASRTFSNQPQHF. For the CDR3, the DNA is TGTGCCAGTAGGACATTTAGCAATCAGCCCCAGCATTTT.